This TCR beta chain was observed in a study of identical twins. The CDR3 is made up of 11 amino acids. Germline V gene data show CDR1 as ENHRY and CDR2 as SYGVKD. V lost 10 bases and J 2 bases, leaving 8 bases between the germline ends. This clonotype occurred a few times. TCRdb processed the 5' RACE reads anew with MiXCR; each CDR3 protein has one entry. Seen here are 500,000 to 650,000 distinct CDR3 sequences, roughly 6.6% observed once, and the top ten hold roughly 1.6%. These data are also associated with another study on yellow fever vaccine responses in identical twins.

This clonotype was sampled from a woman aged 18-29 years in good health. Material: PBMCs. The chain links TRBV10-3 to TRBJ2-5; D is unresolved. The CDR3 DNA is TGTGCCACCTTAGGGCAAGAGACCCAGTACTTC. It specifies CATLGQETQYF.